The clone carrying this T cell receptor (beta chain) was picked up a small number of times. Per germline, CDR1 SGHKS and CDR2 YYEKEE (reference sequence). Trimming removed 1 base at V and 11 bases at J, with 18 bases between. This CDR3 is built from 14 residues. Participants were aged roughly 18 to 90 years, lived in roughly 23 US areas, and enrolled virtually. The record originates from a study of blood T cell repertoires in COVID-19. Study-wide context: Donors in the United States, Italy and Spain gave samples during acute or convalescent COVID-19.

The repertoire was sequenced with immunoSEQ multiplex PCR; TCRdb's copy has only in-frame clones and lacks some. The table shows 200,000 to 250,000 clones, with approximately 84% occurring only once. The sequenced sample was PBMCs or T cells enriched from blood (not recorded which). This chain links TRBV5-5 with TRBJ1-1; tentatively, D is TRBD1 (6 bases). The TCR sequence derives from a man aged 40-49 years who had recovered from COVID-19. In DNA form, the CDR3 reads TGTGCCAGCAGCTTGTTAGCGTCCGGGGGGCCGGCTTTCTTT. Protein: CASSLLASGGPAFF. Full variable domain (rest looked up from reference TRBV5-5 and TRBJ1-1): DAGVTQSPTHLIKTRGQQVTLRCSPISGHKSVSWYQQVLGQGPQFIFQYYEKEERGRGNFPDRFSARQFPNYSSELNVNALLLGDSALYLCASSLLASGGPAFFGQGTRLTVV.